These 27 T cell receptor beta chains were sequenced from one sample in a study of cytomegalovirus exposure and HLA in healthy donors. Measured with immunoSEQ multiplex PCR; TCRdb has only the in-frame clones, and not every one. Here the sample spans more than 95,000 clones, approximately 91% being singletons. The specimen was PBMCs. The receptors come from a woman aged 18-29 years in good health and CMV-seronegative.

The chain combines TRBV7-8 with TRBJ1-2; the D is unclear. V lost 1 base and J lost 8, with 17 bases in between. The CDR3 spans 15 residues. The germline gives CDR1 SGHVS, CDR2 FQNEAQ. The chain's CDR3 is CASSLERRPSRGYTF. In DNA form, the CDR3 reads TGTGCCAGCAGCTTAGAGCGGCGGCCTTCGCGAGGCTACACCTTC.

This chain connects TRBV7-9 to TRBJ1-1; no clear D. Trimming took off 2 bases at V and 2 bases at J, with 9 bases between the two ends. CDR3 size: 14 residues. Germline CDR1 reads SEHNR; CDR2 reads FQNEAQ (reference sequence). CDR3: CASSLMAGNTEAFF. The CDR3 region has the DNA TGTGCCAGCAGCTTAATGGCGGGCAACACTGAAGCTTTCTTT. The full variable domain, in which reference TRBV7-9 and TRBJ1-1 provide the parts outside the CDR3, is DTGVSQNPRHKITKRGQNVTFRCDPISEHNRLYWYRQTLGQGPEFLTYFQNEAQLEKSRLLSDRFSAERPKGSFSTLEIQRTEQGDSAMYLCASSLMAGNTEAFFGQGTRLTVV.

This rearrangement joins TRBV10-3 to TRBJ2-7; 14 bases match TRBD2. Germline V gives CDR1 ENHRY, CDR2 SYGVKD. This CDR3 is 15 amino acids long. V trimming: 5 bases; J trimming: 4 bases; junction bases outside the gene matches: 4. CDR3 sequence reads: CAISRLAGGMYEQYF. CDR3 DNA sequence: TGTGCCATCAGTCGACTAGCGGGAGGGATGTACGAGCAGTACTTC.

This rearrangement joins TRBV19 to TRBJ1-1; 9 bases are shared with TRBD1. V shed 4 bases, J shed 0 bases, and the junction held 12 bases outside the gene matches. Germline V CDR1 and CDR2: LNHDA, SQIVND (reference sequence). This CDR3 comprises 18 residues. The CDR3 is CASSSRNYRGLLNTEAFF. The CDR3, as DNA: TGTGCCAGTAGTAGTCGGAACTACAGGGGGCTGCTGAACACTGAAGCTTTCTTT.

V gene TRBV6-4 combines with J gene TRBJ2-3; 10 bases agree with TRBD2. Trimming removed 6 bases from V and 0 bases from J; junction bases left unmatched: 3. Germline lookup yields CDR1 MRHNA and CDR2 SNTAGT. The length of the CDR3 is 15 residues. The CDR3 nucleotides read TGTGCCAGCAGCAGGACTAGCGGAAGCACAGATACGCAGTATTTT. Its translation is CASSRTSGSTDTQYF.

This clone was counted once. For the CDR3, the DNA is TGTGCCTGGACTGGCGGGCATAGCACAGATACGCAGTATTTT. Protein: CAWTGGHSTDTQYF. The chain carries TRBV30 and TRBJ2-3; weak D call: TRBD2 (5 bases). V dropped 4 bases and J dropped 0 bases, with 11 bases sitting between them. Looked up from germline, CDR1 is GTSNPN and CDR2 is SVGIG (reference sequence). The CDR3 has 14 residues.

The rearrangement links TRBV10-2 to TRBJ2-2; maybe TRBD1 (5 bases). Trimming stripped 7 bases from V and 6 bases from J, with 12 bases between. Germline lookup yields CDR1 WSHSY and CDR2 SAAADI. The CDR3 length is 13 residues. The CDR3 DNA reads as TGCGCCAGCAACTCTGTGGGGCCCGGGGAGCTGTTTTTT. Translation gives CASNSVGPGELFF.

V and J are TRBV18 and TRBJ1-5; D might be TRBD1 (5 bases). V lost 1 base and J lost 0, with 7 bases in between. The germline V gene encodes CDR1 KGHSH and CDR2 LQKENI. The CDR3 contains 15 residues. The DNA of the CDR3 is TGTGCCAGCTCACCACGGGGCTTTAGCAATCAGCCCCAGCATTTT. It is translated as CASSPRGFSNQPQHF.

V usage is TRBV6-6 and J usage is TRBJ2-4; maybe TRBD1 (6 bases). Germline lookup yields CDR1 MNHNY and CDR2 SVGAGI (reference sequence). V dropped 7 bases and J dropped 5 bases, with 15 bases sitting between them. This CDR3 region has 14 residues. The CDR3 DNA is TGTGCCAGCAAATTCCGGGACACCCAAAACATTCAGTACTTC. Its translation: CASKFRDTQNIQYF.

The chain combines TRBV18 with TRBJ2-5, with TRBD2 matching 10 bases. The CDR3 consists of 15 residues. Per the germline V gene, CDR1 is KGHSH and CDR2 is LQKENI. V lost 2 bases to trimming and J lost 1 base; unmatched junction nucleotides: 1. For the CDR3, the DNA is TGTGCCAGCTCACCATGGACTAGCGGCCAAGAGACCCAGTACTTC. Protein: CASSPWTSGQETQYF. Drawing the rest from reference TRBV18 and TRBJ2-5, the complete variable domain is NAGVMQNPRHLVRRRGQEARLRCSPMKGHSHVYWYRQLPEEGLKFMVYLQKENIIDESGMPKERFSAEFPKEGPSILRIQQVVRGDSAAYFCASSPWTSGQETQYFGPGTRLLVL.

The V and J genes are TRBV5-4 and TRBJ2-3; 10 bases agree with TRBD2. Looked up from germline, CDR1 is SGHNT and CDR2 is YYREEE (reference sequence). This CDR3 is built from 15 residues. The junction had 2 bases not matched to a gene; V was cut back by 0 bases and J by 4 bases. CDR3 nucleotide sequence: TGTGCCAGCAGCTTGGCTAGCGGGAGTGCAGATACGCAGTATTTT. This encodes CASSLASGSADTQYF.

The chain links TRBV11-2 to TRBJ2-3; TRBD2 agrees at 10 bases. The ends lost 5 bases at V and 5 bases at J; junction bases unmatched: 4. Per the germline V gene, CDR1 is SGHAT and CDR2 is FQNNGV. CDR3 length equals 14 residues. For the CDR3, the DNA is TGTGCCAGCAGCCGGACTAGCGGACGAGATACGCAGTATTTT. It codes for CASSRTSGRDTQYF.

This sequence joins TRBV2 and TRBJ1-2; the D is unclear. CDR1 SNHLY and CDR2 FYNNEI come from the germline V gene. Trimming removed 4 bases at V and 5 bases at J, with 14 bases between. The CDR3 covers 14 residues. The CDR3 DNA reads TGTGCCAGCAGTGTTGATGGTGGCATTTATGGCTACACCTTC. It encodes CASSVDGGIYGYTF.

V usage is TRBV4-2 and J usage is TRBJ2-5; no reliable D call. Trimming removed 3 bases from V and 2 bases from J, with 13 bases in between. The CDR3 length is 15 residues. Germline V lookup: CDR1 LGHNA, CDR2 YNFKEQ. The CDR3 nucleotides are TGTGCCAGCAGCCAGACCGTCGCGGCACAAGAGACCCAGTACTTC. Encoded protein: CASSQTVAAQETQYF.

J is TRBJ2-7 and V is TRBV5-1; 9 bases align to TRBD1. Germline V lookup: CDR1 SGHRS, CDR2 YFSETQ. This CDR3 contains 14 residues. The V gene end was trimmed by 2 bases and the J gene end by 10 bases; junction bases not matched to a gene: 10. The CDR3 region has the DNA TGCGCCAGCAGCTTAATCTCGGGACAGGGTATACAGTACTTC. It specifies CASSLISGQGIQYF.

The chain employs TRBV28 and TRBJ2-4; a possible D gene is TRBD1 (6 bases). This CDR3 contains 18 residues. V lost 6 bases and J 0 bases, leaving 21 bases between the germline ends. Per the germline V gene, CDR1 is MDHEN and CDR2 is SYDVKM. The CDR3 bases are TGTGCCAGCAGCCGATACCCCCATGAGGGGGTAGCCAAAAACATTCAGTACTTC. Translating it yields CASSRYPHEGVAKNIQYF. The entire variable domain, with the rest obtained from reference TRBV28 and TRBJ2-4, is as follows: DVKVTQSSRYLVKRTGEKVFLECVQDMDHENMFWYRQDPGLGLRLIYFSYDVKMKEKGDIPEGYSVSREKKERFSLILESASTNQTSMYLCASSRYPHEGVAKNIQYFGAGTRLSVL.

The CDR3 bases are TGTGCCAGCAGGAACCTTAAATTGGGACAGGGGAGCACAGATACGCAGTATTTT. Protein sequence: CASRNLKLGQGSTDTQYF. The chain recombines TRBV27 with TRBJ2-3, with 10 bases aligning to TRBD1. From germline, CDR1 is MNHEY and CDR2 SMNVEV (reference sequence). The CDR3 is made up of 18 amino acids. Trimming at V came to 6 bases and at J to 0 bases, leaving 12 bases not matched to a gene.

Written as DNA, the CDR3 is TGTGCCAGCAGCGCGGGACTAGCCAAAAACATTCAGTACTTC. Amino acid sequence: CASSAGLAKNIQYF. The V gene is TRBV7-9, the J gene TRBJ2-4; D is possibly TRBD2 (6 bases). Trimming removed 5 bases at V and 0 bases at J, with 8 bases between. Germline V gives CDR1 SEHNR, CDR2 FQNEAQ (reference sequence). The CDR3 contains 14 residues.

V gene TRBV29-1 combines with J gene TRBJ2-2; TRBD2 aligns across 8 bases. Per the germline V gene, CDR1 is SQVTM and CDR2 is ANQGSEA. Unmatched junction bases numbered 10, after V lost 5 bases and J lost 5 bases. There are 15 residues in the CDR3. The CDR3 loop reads CSVYSPGGGTGELFF. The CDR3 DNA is TGCAGCGTTTACTCCCCGGGAGGGGGAACCGGGGAGCTGTTTTTT.

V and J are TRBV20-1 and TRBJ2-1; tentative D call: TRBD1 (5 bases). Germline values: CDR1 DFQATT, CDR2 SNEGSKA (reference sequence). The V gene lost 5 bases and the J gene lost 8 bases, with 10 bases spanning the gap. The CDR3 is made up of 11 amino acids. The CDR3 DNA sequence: TGCAGTGCTCCCCAGGGCTATGAGCAGTTCTTC. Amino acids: CSAPQGYEQFF.

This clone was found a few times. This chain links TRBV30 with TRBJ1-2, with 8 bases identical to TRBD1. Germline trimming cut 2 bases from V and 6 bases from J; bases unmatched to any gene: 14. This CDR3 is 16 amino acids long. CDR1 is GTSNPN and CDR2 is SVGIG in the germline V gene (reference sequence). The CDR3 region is CAWSYRLGRGRNGYTF. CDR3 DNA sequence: TGTGCCTGGAGTTACCGTTTGGGCAGGGGGCGGAATGGCTACACCTTC.

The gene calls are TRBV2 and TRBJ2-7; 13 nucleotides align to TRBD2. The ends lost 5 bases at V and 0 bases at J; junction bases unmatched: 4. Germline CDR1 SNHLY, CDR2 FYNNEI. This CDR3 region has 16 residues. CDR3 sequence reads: CASSPGLAGLSYEQYF. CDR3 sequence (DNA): TGTGCCAGCAGTCCGGGACTAGCGGGACTCTCCTACGAGCAGTACTTC.

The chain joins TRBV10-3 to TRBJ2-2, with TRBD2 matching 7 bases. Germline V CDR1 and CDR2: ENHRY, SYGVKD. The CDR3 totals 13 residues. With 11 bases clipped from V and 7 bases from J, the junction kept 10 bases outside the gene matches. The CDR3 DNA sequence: TGTGCCGTGCGTCGGGAGGAATTCGGGGAGCTGTTTTTT. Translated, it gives CAVRREEFGELFF.

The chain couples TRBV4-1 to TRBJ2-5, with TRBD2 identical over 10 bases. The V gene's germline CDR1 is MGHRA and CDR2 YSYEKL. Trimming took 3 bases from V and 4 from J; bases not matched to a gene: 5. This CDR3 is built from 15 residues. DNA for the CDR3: TGCGCCAGCAGCCAGGCCCTAGCGGGAGCAGAGACCCAGTACTTC. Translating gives CASSQALAGAETQYF.

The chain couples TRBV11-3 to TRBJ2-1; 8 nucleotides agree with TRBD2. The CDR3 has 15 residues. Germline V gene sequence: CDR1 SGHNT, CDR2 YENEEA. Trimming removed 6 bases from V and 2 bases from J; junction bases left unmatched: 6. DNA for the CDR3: TGTGCCAGCAGTCCACCGGGACTAGCCTACAATGAGCAGTTCTTC. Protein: CASSPPGLAYNEQFF.

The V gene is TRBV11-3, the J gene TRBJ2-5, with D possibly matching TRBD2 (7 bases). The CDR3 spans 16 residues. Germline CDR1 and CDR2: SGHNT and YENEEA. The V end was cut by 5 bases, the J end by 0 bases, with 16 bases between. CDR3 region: CASSEPGGEDQETQYF. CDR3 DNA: TGTGCCAGCAGCGAACCGGGGGGCGAGGACCAAGAGACCCAGTACTTC.

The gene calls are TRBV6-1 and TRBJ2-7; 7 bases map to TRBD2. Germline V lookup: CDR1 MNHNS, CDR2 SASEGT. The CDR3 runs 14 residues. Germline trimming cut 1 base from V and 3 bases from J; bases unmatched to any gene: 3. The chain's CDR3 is CASSEVGGGYEQYF. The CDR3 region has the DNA TGTGCCAGCAGTGAAGTTGGGGGGGGCTACGAGCAGTACTTC.